A selection of T cell receptor beta chains follows, all from one sample in a study of CD8+ T cells in alopecia areata. The data were produced by immunoSEQ multiplex PCR, yet TCRdb's version contains in-frame clones alone and is incomplete. The profile shows about 290,000 clones, about 62% of them singletons. Sample: CD4+ T cells sorted from blood, taken at week 24, from a patient treated with tofacitinib. Receptor source: a human donor with alopecia areata. The CDR3 runs from the conserved cysteine through the conserved F or W. Each record gives: V gene, clone size, J gene, D gene, CDR3 DNA, CDR3 protein. D genes are given only for firm matches. Rows give clone size only sometimes, using once, few, many, or a class for an expanded clone.

TRBV2	few	TRBJ2-1	-	TGTGCCAGCAGTTCCGGATTTGACAATGAGCAGTTCTTC	CASSSGFDNEQFF
TRBV6-1	-	TRBJ2-7	-	TGTGCCACCAACCTGAGACAGGCCTACGAGCAGTACTTC	CATNLRQAYEQYF
TRBV29-1	-	TRBJ1-1	-	TGCAGCGTCGTCGGGGACAACACTGAAGCTTTCTTT	CSVVGDNTEAFF
TRBV7-2	-	TRBJ1-1	TRBD1	TGTGCCAGCAGCCTCCGGACAGGTGAAGCTTTCTTT	CASSLRTGEAFF
TRBV4-1	-	TRBJ2-5	-	TGCGCCAGCAGCCAAGTAGGGGCCCAAGAGACCCAGTACTTC	CASSQVGAQETQYF
TRBV30	-	TRBJ1-2	-	TGTGCCTGGAGTGTACGGGTCATTATGACCTTC	CAWSVRVIMTF
TRBV28	few	TRBJ2-2	-	TGTGCCAGCACTCAAGACCGGGGAGCCCCCACCGGGGAGCTGTTTTTT	CASTQDRGAPTGELFF
TRBV28	few	TRBJ2-1	TRBD1	TGTGCCAGCAGTTCTCCGGGACAGGGGAATGAGCAGTTCTTC	CASSSPGQGNEQFF
TRBV15	-	TRBJ2-3	-	TGTGCCACCAGCAGAGGAATCAGGGTCTCAGATACGCAGTATTTT	CATSRGIRVSDTQYF
TRBV10-3	-	TRBJ1-2	-	TGTGCCATCAGTGAACCGCCGCTGGCCGGGGATGGCTACACCTTC	CAISEPPLAGDGYTF
TRBV5-6	-	TRBJ2-5	TRBD1	TGTGCCAGCAGCTTGGTCGGGACAGGGTGGGAAGAGACCCAGTACTTC	CASSLVGTGWEETQYF
TRBV28	-	TRBJ1-2	TRBD1	TGTGCCAGCAGTCCGGGACAGGGCGCACCCCCTAACTATGGCTACACCTTC	CASSPGQGAPPNYGYTF
TRBV29-1	-	TRBJ1-2	-	TGCAGCGTCTCGACAGGCTTTAACTATGGCTACACCTTC	CSVSTGFNYGYTF
TRBV6-5	-	TRBJ1-1	-	TGTGCCAGCAGAGCTAATAAGGCTGAAGCTTTCTTT	CASRANKAEAFF
TRBV5-1	-	TRBJ1-2	-	TGCGCCAGCAGCTTGGGCAACTATGGCTACACCTTC	CASSLGNYGYTF
TRBV5-6	-	TRBJ1-2	TRBD1	TGTGCCAGCAGCCTAACAGGGGGATCAGCCTATGGCTACACCTTC	CASSLTGGSAYGYTF
TRBV5-1	-	TRBJ1-1	TRBD1	TGCGCCAGCAGCTCCCACGGGGACAGAGAAGCTTTCTTT	CASSSHGDREAFF
TRBV6-5	-	TRBJ1-1	TRBD1	TGTGCCAGCAGAACTTGGACAGGGGAAACTGAAGCTTTCTTT	CASRTWTGETEAFF
TRBV2	-	TRBJ2-6	-	TGTGCCAGTCACCGGGACACTGGGGCCAACGTCCTGACTTTC	CASHRDTGANVLTF
TRBV2	few	TRBJ1-6	-	TGTGCCAGCAGTGAGGGCAGGGGTAATTCACCCCTCCACTTT	CASSEGRGNSPLHF
TRBV28	-	TRBJ2-6	TRBD1	TGTGCCAGCATAGCAGGGGGCAGTGGGGCCAACGTCCTGACTTTC	CASIAGGSGANVLTF
TRBV4-3	-	TRBJ2-1	TRBD2	TGCGCCAGCAGCCATACCAGCGGGGATGAGCAGTTCTTC	CASSHTSGDEQFF
TRBV25-1	-	TRBJ2-7	-	TGTGCCAGCAGTGCCCAAACAGGGATATTCGCCGAGCAGTACTTC	CASSAQTGIFAEQYF
TRBV30	-	TRBJ1-6	-	TGTGCCTGGAGTGTAAGGCAGTCTGCGGATTCACCCCTCCACTTT	CAWSVRQSADSPLHF
TRBV5-6	few	TRBJ2-2	TRBD2	TGTGCCAGCAGCCGCAAGCGGGGGAGCACCGGGGAGCTGTTTTTT	CASSRKRGSTGELFF
TRBV13	-	TRBJ2-5	-	TGTGCCAGCAGCTTCAATTTGGGAGAGACCCAGTACTTC	CASSFNLGETQYF
TRBV4-1	-	TRBJ1-6	-	TGCGCCAGCAGCCAAGTAGATATGGGACTGCCGACTTCTACCCTCCACTTT	CASSQVDMGLPTSTLHF
TRBV10-3	-	TRBJ1-2	-	TGTGCCATCAGTGAGGCAGGGGTGGGCTATGGCTACACCTTC	CAISEAGVGYGYTF
TRBV19	-	TRBJ2-1	-	TGTGCCAGTAGCCACCGGACTGAGCAGTTCTTC	CASSHRTEQFF
TRBV5-1	-	TRBJ2-3	-	TGCGCCAGCAGCTTGTTGGGCAGGACTAGCACAGATACGCAGTATTTT	CASSLLGRTSTDTQYF
TRBV7-2	-	TRBJ2-4	-	TGTGCCAGCAGCTTAAGACCAGCCAAAAACATTCAGTACTTC	CASSLRPAKNIQYF
TRBV29-1	-	TRBJ1-1	-	TGCAGCGTTGAGGAAGGGGCGATTGAAGCTTTCTTT	CSVEEGAIEAFF
TRBV7-2	-	TRBJ2-5	TRBD2	TGTGCCAGCAGCACCTTCGTTAGCGGGGGCCAAGAGACCCAGTACTTC	CASSTFVSGGQETQYF
TRBV5-1	-	TRBJ2-1	TRBD1	TGCGCCAGCAGCTACCGGGACAGGGGGCGAAATGAGCAGTTCTTC	CASSYRDRGRNEQFF
TRBV7-9	few	TRBJ2-3	-	TGTGCCAGCAGCCTAGATACGCAGTATTTT	CASSLDTQYF
TRBV28	-	TRBJ2-6	-	TGTGCCAGCAGTTTACCAACCGCAGGCTCCGGGGCCAACGTCCTGACTTTC	CASSLPTAGSGANVLTF
TRBV29-1	-	TRBJ2-1	TRBD2	TGCAGCGTTGTTGTGGGTAGCGGGTACTACAATGAGCAGTTCTTC	CSVVVGSGYYNEQFF